The 22 T cell receptor beta chains listed next were all sequenced from one sample in a study of T cell responses to AZD1222 COVID-19 vaccine. The method was immunoSEQ multiplex PCR; TCRdb's version includes in-frame clones alone and lacks a portion of them. Seen here are about 170,000 clones, roughly nine tenths observed once, and the top ten hold 1.5% to 2%. The input for sequencing was peripheral blood, taken on day 0 of AZD1222 vaccination. The receptors come from an adult in good health.

This clone showed up just once. The V call is TRBV7-9, the J call TRBJ1-1, with D unclear. The CDR3 length is 15 residues. V was shortened by 0 bases and J by 1 base, with 9 bases between the two germline ends. Germline lookup yields CDR1 SEHNR and CDR2 FQNEAQ (reference sequence). The CDR3 sequence: CASSLAPGPNTEAFF. DNA of the CDR3: TGTGCCAGCAGCTTAGCCCCAGGACCGAACACTGAAGCTTTCTTT.

The chain has TRBV2 and TRBJ1-2, with D perhaps TRBD1 (5 bases). V shed 6 bases and J shed 6 bases, with 17 bases lying between them. CDR3 size: 14 residues. Per germline, CDR1 SNHLY and CDR2 FYNNEI. This CDR3 reads CASRDLGREDGYTF. The CDR3 bases are TGTGCCAGCAGAGACCTGGGACGGGAGGATGGCTACACCTTC.

This chain joins TRBV30 and TRBJ1-1; 7 bases map to TRBD1. Germline CDR1 and CDR2: GTSNPN and SVGIG (reference sequence). This CDR3 has 13 residues. Losses at the gene ends were 1 base for V and 6 bases for J; bases not matched to a gene: 5. The CDR3 nucleotides read TGTGCCTGGAGTGGGGACAGTAAGTCTGAAGCTTTCTTT. Protein: CAWSGDSKSEAFF.

V usage is TRBV4-3 and J usage is TRBJ1-1, with D unclear. The CDR3 spans 14 residues. The germline CDR1 and CDR2 sequences are LGHNA and YSLEER. Trimming took 4 bases from V and 0 from J, leaving 9 bases between them. This CDR3 is CASSRSLMNTEAFF. DNA for the CDR3: TGCGCCAGCAGCCGATCACTGATGAACACTGAAGCTTTCTTT.

The chain has TRBV29-1 and TRBJ1-2; TRBD1 matches at 7 bases. J was trimmed by 2 bases and V by 7 bases; bases with no gene match: 4. This CDR3 is 12 amino acids long. The V gene's germline CDR1 is SQVTM and CDR2 ANQGSEA. The CDR3 sequence: CSGETGNYGYTF. The CDR3 DNA follows: TGCAGCGGGGAGACAGGGAACTATGGCTACACCTTC.

In nucleotides, the CDR3 is TGTGCCAGCAGCCGAACCGGGGCCTCGGAAGGCACTGAAGCTTTCTTT. Encoded protein: CASSRTGASEGTEAFF. V and J are TRBV5-8 and TRBJ1-1; D possibly corresponds to TRBD1 (5 bases). CDR1 and CDR2 (germline): SGHTS, YDEGEE. The CDR3 is 16 residues long. Trimming took off 4 bases at V and 4 bases at J, with 20 bases between the two ends.

The V gene is TRBV18, the J gene TRBJ1-1, with D perhaps TRBD1 (5 bases). Germline V gene sequence: CDR1 KGHSH, CDR2 LQKENI. Trimming cost V 6 bases and J 0 bases, with 14 bases left between them. This CDR3 has 15 amino acids. CDR3 sequence (DNA): TGTGCCAGCTCGCGCCTTACAGGCCTGAACACTGAAGCTTTCTTT. It translates to CASSRLTGLNTEAFF.

J is TRBJ1-6 and V is TRBV18; the match to TRBD1 covers 10 bases. The CDR3 runs 15 residues. With 2 bases clipped from V and 9 bases from J, the junction kept 4 bases outside the gene matches. Germline CDR1 reads KGHSH; CDR2 reads LQKENI. DNA of the CDR3: TGTGCCAGCTCACCAGGGACAGGGGCGGGTTCACCCCTCCACTTT. Translated: CASSPGTGAGSPLHF.

The chain recombines TRBV10-3 with TRBJ2-1; the D gene is possibly TRBD2 (5 bases). The germline V and J ends were trimmed by 6 bases and 7 bases, with 16 bases remaining between them. Germline CDR1 and CDR2: ENHRY and SYGVKD. The CDR3 sequence is 14 residues long. The CDR3 protein is CAIRTGLTGNEQFF. In DNA form, the CDR3 reads TGTGCCATCAGGACGGGCCTCACGGGAAATGAGCAGTTCTTC.

V is TRBV11-2 and J is TRBJ1-2; D ambiguous. The CDR3 is 15 residues long. CDR1 is SGHAT and CDR2 is FQNNGV in the germline V gene. V lost 4 bases and J 4 bases, leaving 16 bases between the germline ends. CDR3 nucleotide sequence: TGTGCCAGCAGCTCGGGATCCGCCGGTTTCTATGGCTACACCTTC. Amino acids: CASSSGSAGFYGYTF.

This clone was observed once. J is TRBJ1-5 and V is TRBV19, with no clear D. The CDR3 runs 13 residues. Looked up from germline, CDR1 is LNHDA and CDR2 is SQIVND (reference sequence). The V and J ends lost 5 bases and 1 base respectively, with 6 bases between them. Here the CDR3 reads CASSRTSNQPQHF. The CDR3 coding sequence is TGTGCCAGTAGTCGGACCAGCAATCAGCCCCAGCATTTT.

To note about this clone: The sample contains more than one DNA sequence encoding this CDR3. Here the CDR3 reads CASSLAGGNTIYF. CDR3 nucleotide sequence: TGTGCCAGCAGCTTGGCCGGGGGAAACACCATATATTTT. This chain links TRBV5-4 with TRBJ1-3; D gene uncertain. Trimming cost V 0 bases and J 4 bases, with 5 bases left between them. Germline CDR1 is SGHNT and CDR2 is YYREEE (reference sequence). The CDR3 has 13 residues.

The J gene is TRBJ1-2, the V gene TRBV28; possibly TRBD1 for D (5 bases). The germline V and J ends were trimmed by 4 bases and 8 bases, with 17 bases remaining between them. Germline lookup yields CDR1 MDHEN and CDR2 SYDVKM. This CDR3 spans 14 amino acids. In DNA, the CDR3 is TGTGCCAGCAGTTCCCCGTACAGGTCGGGCGGCTACACCTTC. Amino acids: CASSSPYRSGGYTF.

V gene TRBV6-2 or TRBV6-3 combines with J gene TRBJ1-5; D is unresolved. Trimming stripped 6 bases from V and 5 bases from J, with 17 bases between. This CDR3 has 15 amino acids. Germline lookup yields CDR1 MNHEY and CDR2 SVGEGT. The CDR3 reads CASSPEVSRDQPQHF. CDR3 nucleotide sequence: TGTGCCAGCAGCCCCGAAGTCTCTCGGGATCAGCCCCAGCATTTT.

This clone is a singleton in its sample. The CDR3 region is CAWSDTGLAGGVRFF. CDR3 coding DNA: TGTGCCTGGAGTGACACGGGACTAGCGGGAGGTGTTCGGTTCTTC. The gene calls are TRBV30 and TRBJ2-1, with 15 positions matching TRBD2. There are 15 residues in the CDR3. From germline, CDR1 is GTSNPN and CDR2 SVGIG (reference sequence). J was trimmed by 15 bases and V by 1 base; bases with no gene match: 10.

This rearrangement joins TRBV10-3 to TRBJ2-5; possibly TRBD1 or TRBD2 for D (5 bases each). The CDR3 totals 14 residues. CDR1 and CDR2 from the germline V gene are ENHRY and SYGVKD. V shed 5 bases and J shed 2 bases, with 12 bases lying between them. The chain's CDR3 is CAISTGTVQETQYF. In DNA form, the CDR3 reads TGTGCCATCAGTACTGGGACGGTACAAGAGACCCAGTACTTC.

The CDR3 DNA reads TGTGCCAGCAGCTTTTTGGCGGGGGGTAACAATGAGCAGTTCTTC. Encoded protein: CASSFLAGGNNEQFF. This rearrangement joins TRBV7-3 to TRBJ2-1, with 8 bases matching TRBD2. The J segment lost 5 bases and the V segment lost 3 bases, leaving 6 bases of the junction unmatched. CDR3 length: 15 residues. From germline, CDR1 is SGHTA and CDR2 FQGTGA.

The CDR3 loop reads CASSRDMGNQPQHF. CDR3 bases: TGTGCCAGCAGCCGTGATATGGGTAATCAGCCCCAGCATTTT. This chain uses TRBV7-8 with TRBJ1-5, with unresolved D. Germline lookup yields CDR1 SGHVS and CDR2 FQNEAQ. This CDR3 contains 14 residues. With 5 bases removed from V and 4 bases from J, the gap between germline ends came to 12 bases.

The chain couples TRBV10-1 to TRBJ2-7; perhaps D is TRBD1 or TRBD2 (5 bases each). The V end lost 5 bases, the J end lost 6 bases, and 20 bases lay between the germline ends. Germline assignment: CDR1 WNHNN and CDR2 SYGVQD (reference sequence). There are 15 residues in the CDR3. For the CDR3, the DNA is TGCGCCAGCAGTCTGAGGGGCTCGGGGTTGAGCGAGCAGTACTTC. Protein sequence: CASSLRGSGLSEQYF.

The rearrangement links TRBV6-6 to TRBJ1-5, with 7 nucleotides matching TRBD1. The germline gives CDR1 MNHNY, CDR2 SVGAGI (reference sequence). V dropped 2 bases and J dropped 4; count of bases not matched to a gene: 8. CDR3 size: 16 residues. As DNA, the CDR3 is TGTGCCAGCAGTTACCCGGAACAGGGGCTAAATCAGCCCCAGCATTTT. Amino acid sequence: CASSYPEQGLNQPQHF.

This clone is a singleton in its sample. The rearrangement links TRBV19 to TRBJ2-2; D gene uncertain. CDR3 length equals 15 residues. V was trimmed by 6 bases and J by 5 bases, leaving 16 bases between them. Germline CDR1 is LNHDA and CDR2 is SQIVND (reference sequence). The CDR3 sequence: CASRVEKARTGELFF. The CDR3 bases are TGTGCCAGTAGAGTAGAAAAGGCTCGAACCGGGGAGCTGTTTTTT.

CDR3 coding DNA: TGTGCCAGCAGAGTATATAGGAACACTGAAGCTTTCTTT. Its translation: CASRVYRNTEAFF. The rearrangement links TRBV5-4 to TRBJ1-1, with D uncertain. Trimming removed 5 bases at V and 1 base at J, with 9 bases between. Germline CDR1 reads SGHNT; CDR2 reads YYREEE (reference sequence). The CDR3 has 13 residues.